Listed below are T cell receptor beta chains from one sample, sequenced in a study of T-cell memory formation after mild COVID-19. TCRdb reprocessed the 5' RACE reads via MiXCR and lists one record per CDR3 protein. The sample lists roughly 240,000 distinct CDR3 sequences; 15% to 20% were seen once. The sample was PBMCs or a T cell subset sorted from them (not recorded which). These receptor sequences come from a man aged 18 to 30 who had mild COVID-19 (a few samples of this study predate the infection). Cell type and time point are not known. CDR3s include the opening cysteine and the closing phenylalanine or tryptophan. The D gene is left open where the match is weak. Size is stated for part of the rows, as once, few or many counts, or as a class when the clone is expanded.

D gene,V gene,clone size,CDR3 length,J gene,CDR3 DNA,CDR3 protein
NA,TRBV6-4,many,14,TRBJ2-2,TGTGCCAGCAGTGACAGGGGAGACACCGGGGAGCTGTTTTTT,CASSDRGDTGELFF
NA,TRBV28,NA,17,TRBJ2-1,TGTGCCAGCATTCTAAGGATTGGCCGGTCCACGGGCAATGAGCAGTTCTTC,CASILRIGRSTGNEQFF
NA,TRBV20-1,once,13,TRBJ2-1,TGCAGTGCTAGAGATCTGGGAGGCGATGAGCAGTTCTTC,CSARDLGGDEQFF
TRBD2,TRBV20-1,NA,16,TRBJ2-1,TGCAGTGCTAGAGCGGGAAGCGGGGGGTATGACAATGAGCAGTTCTTC,CSARAGSGGYDNEQFF
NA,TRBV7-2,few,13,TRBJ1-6,TGTGCCAGCAGCTTAGGGGGCAGGTACCCCCTCCACTTT,CASSLGGRYPLHF
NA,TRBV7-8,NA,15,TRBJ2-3,TGTGCCAGCACCTTCACCCGGGACCCACTAGATACGCAGTATTTT,CASTFTRDPLDTQYF
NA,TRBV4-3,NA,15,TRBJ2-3,TGCGCCAGCAGCCAGCTACATAGGACAGCGGATACGCAGTATTTT,CASSQLHRTADTQYF
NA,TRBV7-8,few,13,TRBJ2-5,TGTGCCAGCAGCCTCAGGGACACAAAGACCCAGTACTTC,CASSLRDTKTQYF
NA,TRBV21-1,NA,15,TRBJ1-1,TGTGCCAGCAGCACGGGCAGGGCCCAGAACACTGAAGCTTTCTTT,CASSTGRAQNTEAFF
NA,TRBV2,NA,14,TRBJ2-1,TGTGCCAGCTCCCCAGCGGATGGTGGGGATGAGCAGTTCTTC,CASSPADGGDEQFF
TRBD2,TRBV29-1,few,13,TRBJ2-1,TGCAGCGTCTCCGGGCGGGGGTGGCATGAGCAGTTCTTC,CSVSGRGWHEQFF
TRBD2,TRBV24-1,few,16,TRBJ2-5,TGTGCCACCAGTATACGACTAGCGGGGGGCCAAGAGACCCAGTACTTC,CATSIRLAGGQETQYF
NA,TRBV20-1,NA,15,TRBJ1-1,TGCAGTGCTAAGGAGCTTGGGCGGCTGAACACTGAAGCTTTCTTT,CSAKELGRLNTEAFF
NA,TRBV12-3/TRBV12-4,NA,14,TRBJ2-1,TGTGCCAGCAGTTTCCAGGGTGGGGACGATGAGCAGTTCTTC,CASSFQGGDDEQFF
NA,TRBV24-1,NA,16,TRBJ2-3,TGTGCCACCAGTGATTGGGGGGGCCCAAGCACAGATACGCAGTATTTT,CATSDWGGPSTDTQYF
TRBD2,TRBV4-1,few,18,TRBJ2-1,TGCGCCAGCAGCCAAGCCAATACAGCGGGGATGGTCTACAATGAGCAGTTCTTC,CASSQANTAGMVYNEQFF